The 5 T cell receptor beta chains reported below all come from one sample, sequenced in a study of OX40 agonist ivuxolimab in advanced cancers. The repertoire was sequenced with immunoSEQ multiplex PCR; TCRdb's copy has only in-frame clones and lacks some. Found here are about 120,000 clones, 90% to 95% of them singletons; the top ten hold roughly 0.15%. Source: CD4+ or CD8+ T cells sorted from blood, taken in a trial of the OX40 agonist ivuxolimab. These receptors were taken from an adult with an advanced solid tumor such as melanoma, head and neck, liver or kidney cancer.

DNA for the CDR3: TGTGCCAGCAGCACTAGCGGGGGACACACAGATACGCAGTATTTT. Encoded protein: CASSTSGGHTDTQYF. V gene TRBV11-2 combines with J gene TRBJ2-3, with 11 bases aligning to TRBD2. The CDR3 loop spans 15 amino acids. Germline V gives CDR1 SGHAT, CDR2 FQNNGV. V trimming: 5 bases; J trimming: 2 bases; junction bases outside the gene matches: 3.

The chain has TRBV5-4 and TRBJ2-1; D is uncertain. V was trimmed by 3 bases and J by 5 bases, leaving 18 bases between them. This CDR3 comprises 16 residues. Germline V gives CDR1 SGHNT, CDR2 YYREEE (reference sequence). CDR3 in DNA: TGTGCCAGCAGCTCGGAGTTAATGAAACTCGACAATGAGCAGTTCTTC. It encodes CASSSELMKLDNEQFF.

V gene TRBV11-2 combines with J gene TRBJ2-7, with D perhaps assigned TRBD1 or TRBD2 (5 bases each). V was clipped by 5 bases and J by 6 bases, with 20 bases between them. CDR3 length: 15 residues. In germline, CDR1 is SGHAT, CDR2 FQNNGV. This chain's CDR3 is CASSLSGTAQGEQYF. The CDR3 nucleotides read TGTGCCAGCAGCCTCTCCGGGACGGCCCAGGGCGAGCAGTACTTC.

J is TRBJ2-7 and V is TRBV28; D possibly corresponds to TRBD2 (5 bases). V lost 3 bases and J lost 0, with 9 bases in between. The CDR3 sequence is 14 residues long. Germline V gene lookup returns CDR1 MDHEN and CDR2 SYDVKM. The CDR3 spells CASSLNSASYEQYF. CDR3 nucleotides: TGTGCCAGCAGTTTGAATAGCGCCTCCTACGAGCAGTACTTC.

This chain uses TRBV7-2 with TRBJ2-7; 7 bases match TRBD2. Per the germline V gene, CDR1 is SGHTA and CDR2 is FQGNSA. The CDR3 length is 15 residues. Germline trimming cut 5 bases from V and 2 bases from J; bases unmatched to any gene: 9. The CDR3 sequence is CASSPQWEGPYEQYF. The CDR3 nucleotides read TGTGCCAGCAGCCCTCAGTGGGAGGGACCCTACGAGCAGTACTTC.